The T cell receptor (beta chain) described here comes from a study of glioma-infiltrating T cells after dendritic cell vaccination. The time point: after dendritic cell vaccination, including at tumor progression/relapse. CDR1 and CDR2 (germline): SGHRS, YFSETQ. V lost 0 bases to trimming and J lost 3 bases, with 14 bases between them. The CDR3 is 16 residues long. Sequenced by immunoSEQ multiplex PCR; TCRdb stores in-frame clones only, minus some. The sample shows roughly 80,000 clones, roughly 84% of them seen only once. The origin of this receptor is a human donor with glioblastoma. The sample was blood, taken after dendritic cell vaccination. The gene calls are TRBV5-1 and TRBJ2-3; a weak D match, TRBD1 (6 bases). CDR3 in amino acids: CASSLGTGSITDTQYF. The DNA for the CDR3 is TGCGCCAGCAGCTTGGGTACAGGGAGTATAACAGATACGCAGTATTTT.